This T cell receptor (beta chain) emerged from a study of blood T cells in healthy people across ages (dated by TCRdb to the mid-2010s). With respect to the entire study: Template switching captured roughly one uniquely barcoded TCR beta cDNA molecule per two T cells in model experiments. The donors were divided into four age groups: young (average 16 years), middle-aged (about 39), aged (roughly 60) and long-lived (roughly 82). Two additional independent replicas of 1 million unique cDNA reads from the same blood draw were analyzed for two donors (one aged 18 to 29 and one aged 80 or older). The study measured age-related changes in TCR beta repertoire diversity using deep sequencing normalized with unique cDNA molecular identifiers. To avoid experimental bias, donors of different ages were randomly spread across the sequencing lanes.

The library came from 5' RACE. Instrument on record: Illumina HiSeq 2500. A second about 7 to 11 cycle PCR used a sample-barcoded 5' primer and a J-beta primer mix. A unique molecular identifier was introduced onto each TCR beta cDNA molecule by a template-switch 5' adaptor carrying 12 random nucleotides. At least 3 million CDR3-containing paired-end reads were obtained from each sample. First-strand cDNA was synthesized from all RNA with the Mint cDNA synthesis kit, primed by a TRBC-specific oligonucleotide. Following uracil-DNA glycosylase treatment, a first 18-cycle PCR with universal primers M1SS and BC2_uni_R was performed on all cDNA. Regarding the original processing steps: Each sample was normalized by randomly selecting 1 million high-quality reads, each carrying a distinct molecular identifier. Reads sharing molecular identifiers were discarded rather than binned into consensus sequences. MiTCR, with a Q25 quality threshold and the strictest error-elimination algorithm, was used for CDR3 identification, clonotype clustering and error correction. A nonparametric unseen species model with Euler transformation was used to estimate a lower bound on total TCR beta diversity. The raw public reads went through TCRdb reprocessing: fastp at Q25, MiXCR clone calling, in-frame beta chains kept. Each record represents a unique CDR3 protein, reported with the most common genes and DNA among its rows. The authors' filters were not applied to this entry. The sample has about 1.7 million distinct CDR3 sequences on record, 28% of them singletons. 7.7% of the sample lies in the top ten.

Donors were 39 systemically healthy Caucasian individuals from Russia aged 6 to 90 years. Around 9.7 milliliters of peripheral blood were collected from each donor into EDTA-treated Vacutainer tubes. Ficoll-Paque density-gradient centrifugation was used to isolate PBMCs, with at least 6 million per sample. Trizol reagent was used to extract total RNA from PBMCs, with at least 5 micrograms per sample. The percentages of naive CD45RAhigh/CD27high T cells were determined by flow cytometry on a PBMC aliquot from every donor. The germline V gene (reference sequence) yields LGHDT for CDR1 and YNNKEL for CDR2. Relative to germline, V is 4 bases shorter and J is 2 bases shorter, with 10 bases between their ends. From cysteine to phenylalanine, the CDR3 is 14 amino acids long. Kept here is only the CDR3 DNA, which spans 42 bases and is read in frame from base 1. With respect to this clonotype: Its antigen remains unidentified. Per-base qualities were not stored, and no clone one base away is much larger.

The paper's findings and limits, for the study overall: Because profiling used bulk unsorted PBMCs, naive and antigen-experienced compartments could not be compared conclusively. Compared with the aged group, more naive CD4+ T cells, fewer expanded clones and increased TCR diversity were shown by the long-lived group, suggesting age selection. Estimates of total diversity based on one million sequenced T cells were considered lower bounds and underestimates. Observed TCR beta diversity per million T cells fell roughly linearly with age, and a significant reduction was already apparent by age approximately 40. Because the CMV infection status of the donors was unknown, age-related changes in expanded clonotypes may potentially have been confounded. A strong correlation was found between observed TCR beta diversity and the percentage of naive T cells measured by flow cytometry.

This TCR came from a woman under 40 in good health. The chain was built from TRBV3-1 and TRBJ2-3; the D segment could be TRBD2, given 5 matching bases. The sample consisted of blood. The CDR3 loop reads CASSRTFNTDTQYF. Read as DNA, the sequence is TGTGCCAGCAGCCGGACTTTTAACACAGATACGCAGTATTTT.